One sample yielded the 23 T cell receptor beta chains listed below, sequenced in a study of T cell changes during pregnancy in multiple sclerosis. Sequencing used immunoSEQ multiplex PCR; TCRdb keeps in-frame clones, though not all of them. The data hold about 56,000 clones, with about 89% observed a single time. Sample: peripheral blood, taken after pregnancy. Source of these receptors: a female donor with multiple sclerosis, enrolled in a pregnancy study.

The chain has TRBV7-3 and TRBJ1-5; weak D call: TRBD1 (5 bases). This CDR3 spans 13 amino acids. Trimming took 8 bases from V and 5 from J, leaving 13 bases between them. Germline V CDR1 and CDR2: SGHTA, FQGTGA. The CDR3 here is CASSGGFDQPQHF. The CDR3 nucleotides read TGTGCCAGCTCGGGGGGGTTTGATCAGCCCCAGCATTTT.

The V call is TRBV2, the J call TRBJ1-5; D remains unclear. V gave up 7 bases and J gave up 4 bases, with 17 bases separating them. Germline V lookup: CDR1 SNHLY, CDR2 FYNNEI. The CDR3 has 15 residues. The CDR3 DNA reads TGTGCCAGCAAACGGGAGCTGGGAGGGAATCAGCCCCAGCATTTT. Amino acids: CASKRELGGNQPQHF.

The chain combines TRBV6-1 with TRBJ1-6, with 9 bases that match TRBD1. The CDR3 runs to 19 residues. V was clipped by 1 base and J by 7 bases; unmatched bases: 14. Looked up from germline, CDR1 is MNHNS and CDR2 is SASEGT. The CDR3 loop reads CASSEVRGPRQGENSPLHF. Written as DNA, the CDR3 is TGTGCCAGCAGTGAAGTAAGGGGACCCAGACAGGGGGAAAATTCACCCCTCCACTTT.

CDR3 loop: CASSIRGVKPQHF. The CDR3 DNA sequence: TGTGCCAGTAGTATCCGGGGAGTGAAGCCCCAGCATTTT. The gene calls are TRBV19 and TRBJ1-5, with no clear D. Germline V gene data show CDR1 as LNHDA and CDR2 as SQIVND (reference sequence). Trimming stripped 3 bases from V and 8 bases from J, with 11 bases between. CDR3 size: 13 residues.

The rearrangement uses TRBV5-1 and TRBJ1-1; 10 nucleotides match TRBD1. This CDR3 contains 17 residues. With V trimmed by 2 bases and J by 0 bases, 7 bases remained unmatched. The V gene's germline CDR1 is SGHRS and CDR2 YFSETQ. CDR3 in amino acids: CASSFRDRGLMNTEAFF. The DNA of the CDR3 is TGCGCCAGCAGCTTCCGGGACAGGGGCTTGATGAACACTGAAGCTTTCTTT. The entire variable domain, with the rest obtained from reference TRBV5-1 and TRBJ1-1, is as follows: KAGVTQTPRYLIKTRGQQVTLSCSPISGHRSVSWYQQTPGQGLQFLFEYFSETQRNKGNFPGRFSGRQFSNSRSEMNVSTLELGDSALYLCASSFRDRGLMNTEAFFGQGTRLTVV.

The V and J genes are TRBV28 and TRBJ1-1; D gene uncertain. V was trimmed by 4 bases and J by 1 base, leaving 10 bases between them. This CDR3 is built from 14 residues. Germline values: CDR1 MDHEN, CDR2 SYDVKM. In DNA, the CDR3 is TGTGCCAGCAGTTACTCCCCCACGAACACTGAAGCTTTCTTT. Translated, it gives CASSYSPTNTEAFF.

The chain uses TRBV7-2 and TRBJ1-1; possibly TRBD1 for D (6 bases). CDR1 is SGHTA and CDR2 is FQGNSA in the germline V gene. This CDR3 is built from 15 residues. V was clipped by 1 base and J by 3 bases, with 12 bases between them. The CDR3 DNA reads TGTGCCAGCAGCTTAGGCGGCAGGGGTTACACTGAAGCTTTCTTT. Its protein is CASSLGGRGYTEAFF.

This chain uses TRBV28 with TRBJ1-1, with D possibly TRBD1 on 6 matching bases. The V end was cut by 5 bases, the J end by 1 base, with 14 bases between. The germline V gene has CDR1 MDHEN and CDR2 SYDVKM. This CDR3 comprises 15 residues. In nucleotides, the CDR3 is TGTGCCAGCAGTCCCACGGACAGACCGAACACTGAAGCTTTCTTT. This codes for CASSPTDRPNTEAFF.

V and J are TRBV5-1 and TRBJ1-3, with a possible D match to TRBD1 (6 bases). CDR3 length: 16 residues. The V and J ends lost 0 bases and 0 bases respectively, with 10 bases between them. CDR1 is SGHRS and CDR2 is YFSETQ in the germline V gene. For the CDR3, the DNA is TGCGCCAGCAGCTTGGGTGGACAGCCCTCTGGAAACACCATATATTTT. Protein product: CASSLGGQPSGNTIYF.

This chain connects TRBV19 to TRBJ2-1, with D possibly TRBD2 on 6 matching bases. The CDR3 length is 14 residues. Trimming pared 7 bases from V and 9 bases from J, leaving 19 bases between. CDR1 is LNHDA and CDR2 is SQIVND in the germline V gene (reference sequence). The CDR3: CASNTGRERGEQFF. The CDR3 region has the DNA TGTGCCAGTAATACGGGCCGGGAGAGAGGTGAGCAGTTCTTC.

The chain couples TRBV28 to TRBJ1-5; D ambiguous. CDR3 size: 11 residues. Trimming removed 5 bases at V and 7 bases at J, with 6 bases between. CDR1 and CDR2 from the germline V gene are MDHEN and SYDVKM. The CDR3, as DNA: TGTGCCAGCAGTCTGAGCCAGCCCCAGCATTTT. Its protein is CASSLSQPQHF.

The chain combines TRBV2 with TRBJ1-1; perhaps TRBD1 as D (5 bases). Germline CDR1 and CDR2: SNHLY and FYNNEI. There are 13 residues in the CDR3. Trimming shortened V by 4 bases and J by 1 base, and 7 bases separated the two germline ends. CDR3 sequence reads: CASSVGANTEAFF. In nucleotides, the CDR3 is TGTGCCAGCAGTGTAGGGGCGAACACTGAAGCTTTCTTT.

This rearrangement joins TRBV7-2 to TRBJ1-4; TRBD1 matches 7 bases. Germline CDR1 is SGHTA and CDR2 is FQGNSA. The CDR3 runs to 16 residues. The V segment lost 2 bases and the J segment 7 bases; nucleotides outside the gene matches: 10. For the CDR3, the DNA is TGTGCCAGCAGCTTAAGGTACAGGGGCGGCGGTGAAAAACTGTTTTTT. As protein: CASSLRYRGGGEKLFF.

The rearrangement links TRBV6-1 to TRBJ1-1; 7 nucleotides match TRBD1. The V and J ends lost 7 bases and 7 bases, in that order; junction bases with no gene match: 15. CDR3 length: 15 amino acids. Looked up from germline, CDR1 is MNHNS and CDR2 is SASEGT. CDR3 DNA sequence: TGTGCCAGCACCCCTGTGGACAGGCTTGGTCTTGAAGCTTTCTTT. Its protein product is CASTPVDRLGLEAFF.

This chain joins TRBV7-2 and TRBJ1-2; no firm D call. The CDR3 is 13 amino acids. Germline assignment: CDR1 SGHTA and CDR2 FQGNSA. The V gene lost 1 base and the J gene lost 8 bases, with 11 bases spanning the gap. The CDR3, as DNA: TGTGCCAGCAGCTTAGTGAGGGTGGCGGGCTACACCTTC. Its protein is CASSLVRVAGYTF.

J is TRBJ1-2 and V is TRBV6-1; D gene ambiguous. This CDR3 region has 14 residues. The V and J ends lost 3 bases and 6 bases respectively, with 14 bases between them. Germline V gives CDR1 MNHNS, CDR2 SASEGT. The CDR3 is CASSEAGGIDGYTF. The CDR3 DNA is TGTGCCAGCAGTGAGGCCGGAGGGATAGATGGCTACACCTTC.

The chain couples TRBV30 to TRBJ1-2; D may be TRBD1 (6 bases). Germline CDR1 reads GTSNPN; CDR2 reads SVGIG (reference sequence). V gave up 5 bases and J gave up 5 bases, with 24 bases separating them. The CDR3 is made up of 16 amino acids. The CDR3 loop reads CAWAPRLGGRGYGYTF. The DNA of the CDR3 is TGTGCCTGGGCCCCCCGACTCGGGGGGCGCGGATATGGCTACACCTTC.

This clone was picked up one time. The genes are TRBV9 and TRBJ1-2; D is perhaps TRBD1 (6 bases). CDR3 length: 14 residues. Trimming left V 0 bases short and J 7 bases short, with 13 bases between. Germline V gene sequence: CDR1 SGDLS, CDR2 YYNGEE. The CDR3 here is CASSVEEGVGGYTF. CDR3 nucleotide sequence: TGTGCCAGCAGCGTAGAAGAGGGGGTAGGTGGCTACACCTTC. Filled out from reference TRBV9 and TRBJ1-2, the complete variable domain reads DSGVTQTPKHLITATGQRVTLRCSPRSGDLSVYWYQQSLDQGLQFLIQYYNGEERAKGNILERFSAQQFPDLHSELNLSSLELGDSALYFCASSVEEGVGGYTFGSGTRLTVV.

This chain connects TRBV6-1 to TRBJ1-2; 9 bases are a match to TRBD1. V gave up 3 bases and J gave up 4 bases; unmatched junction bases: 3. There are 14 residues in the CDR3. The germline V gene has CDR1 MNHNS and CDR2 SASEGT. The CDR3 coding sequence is TGTGCCAGCAGTGAGTGGGACAGGGCCTATGGCTACACCTTC. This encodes CASSEWDRAYGYTF.

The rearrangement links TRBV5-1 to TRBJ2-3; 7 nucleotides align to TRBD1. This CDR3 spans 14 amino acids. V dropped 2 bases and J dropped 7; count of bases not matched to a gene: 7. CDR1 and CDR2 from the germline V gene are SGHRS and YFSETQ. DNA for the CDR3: TGCGCCAGCAGCTTCAACAGGGGACGATATACGCAGTATTTT. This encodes CASSFNRGRYTQYF.

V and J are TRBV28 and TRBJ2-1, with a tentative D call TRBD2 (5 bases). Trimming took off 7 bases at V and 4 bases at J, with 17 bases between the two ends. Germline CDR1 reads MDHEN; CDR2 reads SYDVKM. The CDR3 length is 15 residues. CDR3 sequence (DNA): TGTGCCAGCACCCTTAGTAGTGGGGAGTACAATGAGCAGTTCTTC. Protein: CASTLSSGEYNEQFF.

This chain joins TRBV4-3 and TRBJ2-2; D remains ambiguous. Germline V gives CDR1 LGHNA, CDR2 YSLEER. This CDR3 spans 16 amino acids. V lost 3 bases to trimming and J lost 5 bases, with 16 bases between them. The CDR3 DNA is TGCGCCAGCAGCCAGGCCCCTGTGAGGCGTACCGGGGAGCTGTTTTTT. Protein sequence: CASSQAPVRRTGELFF.

CDR3 protein: CASSPLLGQSEAFF. CDR3 DNA sequence: TGTGCCAGCAGCCCTCTGCTGGGCCAGTCTGAAGCTTTCTTT. V and J are TRBV7-2 and TRBJ1-1; D gene uncertain. V lost 5 bases and J lost 6, with 16 bases in between. Germline values: CDR1 SGHTA, CDR2 FQGNSA. The CDR3 runs 14 residues. Full variable domain (remainder filled in from reference TRBV7-2 and TRBJ1-1): GAGVSQSPSNKVTEKGKDVELRCDPISGHTALYWYRQSLGQGLEFLIYFQGNSAPDKSGLPSDRFSAERTGGSVSTLTIQRTQQEDSAVYLCASSPLLGQSEAFFGQGTRLTVV.